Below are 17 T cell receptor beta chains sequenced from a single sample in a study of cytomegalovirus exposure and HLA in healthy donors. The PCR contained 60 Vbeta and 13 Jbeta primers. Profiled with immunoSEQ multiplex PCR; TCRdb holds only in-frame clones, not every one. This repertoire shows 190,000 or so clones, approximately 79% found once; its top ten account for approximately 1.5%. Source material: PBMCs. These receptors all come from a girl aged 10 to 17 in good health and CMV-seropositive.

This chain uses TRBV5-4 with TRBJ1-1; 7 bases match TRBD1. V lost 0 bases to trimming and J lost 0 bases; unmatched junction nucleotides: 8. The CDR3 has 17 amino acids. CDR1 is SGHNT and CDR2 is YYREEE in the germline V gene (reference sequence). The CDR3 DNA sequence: TGTGCCAGCAGCTTGGGGCCCCCCGGGACAGTGAACACTGAAGCTTTCTTT. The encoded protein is CASSLGPPGTVNTEAFF.

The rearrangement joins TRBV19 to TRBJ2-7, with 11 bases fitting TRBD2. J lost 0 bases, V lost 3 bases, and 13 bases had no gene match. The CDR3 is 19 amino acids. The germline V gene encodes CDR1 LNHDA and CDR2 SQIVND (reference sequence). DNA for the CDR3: TGTGCCAGTAGTATGGGCCCTAGCGGGGGGAAATCGGGCTCCTACGAGCAGTACTTC. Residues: CASSMGPSGGKSGSYEQYF.

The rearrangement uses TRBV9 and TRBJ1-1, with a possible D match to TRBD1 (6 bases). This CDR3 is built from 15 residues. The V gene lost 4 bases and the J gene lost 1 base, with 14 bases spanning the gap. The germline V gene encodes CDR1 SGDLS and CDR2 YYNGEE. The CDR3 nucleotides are TGTGCCAGCAGCCGAGGGGGATCGGGGAACACTGAAGCTTTCTTT. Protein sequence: CASSRGGSGNTEAFF.

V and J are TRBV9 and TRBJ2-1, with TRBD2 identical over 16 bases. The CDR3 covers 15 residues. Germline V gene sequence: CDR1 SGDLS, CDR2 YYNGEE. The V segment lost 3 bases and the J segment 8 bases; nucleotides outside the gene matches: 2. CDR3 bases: TGTGCCAGCAGCGGGGGACTAGCGGGGGGGTATGAGCAGTTCTTC. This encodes CASSGGLAGGYEQFF. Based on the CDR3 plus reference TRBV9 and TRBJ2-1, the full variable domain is DSGVTQTPKHLITATGQRVTLRCSPRSGDLSVYWYQQSLDQGLQFLIQYYNGEERAKGNILERFSAQQFPDLHSELNLSSLELGDSALYFCASSGGLAGGYEQFFGPGTRLTVL.

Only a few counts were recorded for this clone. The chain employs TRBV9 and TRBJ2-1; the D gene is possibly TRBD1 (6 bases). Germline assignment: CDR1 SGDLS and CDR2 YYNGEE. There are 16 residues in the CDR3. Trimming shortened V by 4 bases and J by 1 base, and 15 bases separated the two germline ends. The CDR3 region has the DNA TGTGCCAGCAGCAACACTAGGGGGATTTCCTACAATGAGCAGTTCTTC. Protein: CASSNTRGISYNEQFF.

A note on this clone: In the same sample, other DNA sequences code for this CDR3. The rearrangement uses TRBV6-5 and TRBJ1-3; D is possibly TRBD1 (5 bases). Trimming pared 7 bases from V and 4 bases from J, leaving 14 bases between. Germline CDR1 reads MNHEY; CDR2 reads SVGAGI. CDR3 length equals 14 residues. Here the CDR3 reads CASKRGLSGNTIYF. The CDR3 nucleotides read TGTGCCAGCAAAAGGGGACTATCCGGAAACACCATATATTTT.

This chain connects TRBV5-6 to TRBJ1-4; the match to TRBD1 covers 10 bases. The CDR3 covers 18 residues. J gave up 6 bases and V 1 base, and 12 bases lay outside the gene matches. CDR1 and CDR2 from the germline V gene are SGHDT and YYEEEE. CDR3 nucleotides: TGTGCCAGCAGCTTGCGGAGGACCGGGACAGGGGAGGATGAAAAACTGTTTTTT. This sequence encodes CASSLRRTGTGEDEKLFF.

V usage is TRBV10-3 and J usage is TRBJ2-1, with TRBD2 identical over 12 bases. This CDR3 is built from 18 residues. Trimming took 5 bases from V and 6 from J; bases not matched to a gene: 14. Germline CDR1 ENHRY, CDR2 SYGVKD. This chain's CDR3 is CAISPSGGAYQGPNEQFF. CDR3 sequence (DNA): TGTGCCATCAGTCCTAGCGGGGGGGCTTATCAGGGACCCAATGAGCAGTTCTTC.

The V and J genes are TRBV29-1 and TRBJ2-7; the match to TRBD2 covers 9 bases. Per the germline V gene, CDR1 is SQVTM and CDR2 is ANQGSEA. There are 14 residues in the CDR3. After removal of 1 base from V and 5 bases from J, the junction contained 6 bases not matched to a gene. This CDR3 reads CSVEGGGAFHEQYF. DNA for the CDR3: TGCAGCGTTGAAGGCGGGGGGGCCTTCCACGAGCAGTACTTC.

CDR3 amino acids: CASSQDGRGGGPDTQYF. The CDR3 nucleotides read TGCGCCAGCAGCCAAGATGGGCGGGGGGGCGGGCCAGATACGCAGTATTTT. The chain carries TRBV4-1 and TRBJ2-3, with 9 positions matching TRBD2. Germline CDR1 reads MGHRA; CDR2 reads YSYEKL. V shed 0 bases, J shed 4 bases, and the junction held 8 bases outside the gene matches. This CDR3 is 17 amino acids long.

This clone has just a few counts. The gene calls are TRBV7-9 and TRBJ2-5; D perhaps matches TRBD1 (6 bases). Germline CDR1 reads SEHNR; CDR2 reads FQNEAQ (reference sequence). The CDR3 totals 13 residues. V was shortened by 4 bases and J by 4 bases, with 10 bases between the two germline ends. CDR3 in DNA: TGTGCCAGCAGCTCGTCAGGGGTAGAGACCCAGTACTTC. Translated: CASSSSGVETQYF.

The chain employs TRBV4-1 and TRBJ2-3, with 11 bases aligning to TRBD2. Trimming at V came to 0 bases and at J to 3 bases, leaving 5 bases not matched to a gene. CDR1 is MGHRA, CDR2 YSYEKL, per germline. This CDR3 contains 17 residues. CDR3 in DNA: TGCGCCAGCAGCCAAGAGACGCTAGCGGGGGGAACAGATACGCAGTATTTT. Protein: CASSQETLAGGTDTQYF.

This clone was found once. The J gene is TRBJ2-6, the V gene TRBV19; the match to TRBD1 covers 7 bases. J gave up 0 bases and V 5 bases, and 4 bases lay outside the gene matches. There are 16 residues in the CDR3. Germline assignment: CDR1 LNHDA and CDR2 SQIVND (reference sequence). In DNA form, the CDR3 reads TGTGCCAGTAGTGGTCGACAGGGCTCTGGGGCCAACGTCCTGACTTTC. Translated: CASSGRQGSGANVLTF. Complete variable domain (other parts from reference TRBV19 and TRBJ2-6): DGGITQSPKYLFRKEGQNVTLSCEQNLNHDAMYWYRQDPGQGLRLIYYSQIVNDFQKGDIAEGYSVSREKKESFPLTVTSAQKNPTAFYLCASSGRQGSGANVLTFGAGSRLTVL.

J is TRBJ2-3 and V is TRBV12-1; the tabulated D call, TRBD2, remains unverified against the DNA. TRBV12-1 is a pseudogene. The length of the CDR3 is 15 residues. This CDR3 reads CASSFAQTSRDTQYF. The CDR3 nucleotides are TGTGCCAGCAGCTTTGCGCAGACTAGCCGGGATACGCAGTATTTT.

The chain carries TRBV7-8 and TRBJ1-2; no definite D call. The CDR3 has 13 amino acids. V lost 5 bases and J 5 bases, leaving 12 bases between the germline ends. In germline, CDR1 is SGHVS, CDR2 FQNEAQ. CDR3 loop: CASSPSTPYGYTF. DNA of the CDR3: TGTGCCAGCAGCCCCTCCACTCCTTATGGCTACACCTTC.

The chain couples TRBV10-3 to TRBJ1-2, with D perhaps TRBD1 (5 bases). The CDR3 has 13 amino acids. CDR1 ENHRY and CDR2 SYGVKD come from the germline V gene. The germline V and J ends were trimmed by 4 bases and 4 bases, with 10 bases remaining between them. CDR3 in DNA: TGTGCCATCAGTGTTGGGACTGTCTATGGCTACACCTTC. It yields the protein CAISVGTVYGYTF.

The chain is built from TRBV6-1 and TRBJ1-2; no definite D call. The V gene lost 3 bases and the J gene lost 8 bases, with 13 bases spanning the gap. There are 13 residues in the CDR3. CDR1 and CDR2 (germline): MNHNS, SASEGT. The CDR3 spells CASSEGSVGGYTF. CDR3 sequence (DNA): TGTGCCAGCAGTGAGGGCAGTGTTGGCGGCTACACCTTC.